This T cell receptor beta chain is from a study of response to subunit inactivated influenza vaccine. This clonotype was seen ten or more times. Each CDR3 protein is one row after TCRdb ran MiXCR on the RT-PCR reads. The sample shows some 850,000 distinct CDR3 sequences, roughly 20% of them seen only once. The source is a man over 45 who received an inactivated influenza vaccine. The sequences come from PBMCs from blood, collected 4 to 6 days after vaccination.

CDR3 nucleotides: TGTGCCAGCAGCTGGGAGGGCGGGCTTACCTACGAGCAGTACTTC. Its translation is CASSWEGGLTYEQYF. The chain joins TRBV7-2 to TRBJ2-7; 7 nucleotides line up with TRBD2. J was trimmed by 2 bases and V by 4 bases; bases with no gene match: 8. The germline V gene has CDR1 SGHTA and CDR2 FQGNSA. This CDR3 comprises 15 residues.